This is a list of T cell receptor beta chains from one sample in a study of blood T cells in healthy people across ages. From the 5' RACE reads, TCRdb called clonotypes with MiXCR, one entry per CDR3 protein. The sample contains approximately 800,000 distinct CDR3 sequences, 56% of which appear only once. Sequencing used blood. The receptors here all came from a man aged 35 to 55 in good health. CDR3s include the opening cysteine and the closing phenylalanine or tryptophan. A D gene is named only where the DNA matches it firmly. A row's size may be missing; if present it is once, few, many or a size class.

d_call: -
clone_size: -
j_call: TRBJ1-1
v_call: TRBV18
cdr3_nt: TGTGCCAGCTCACCGGTGGGAACTGAAGCTTTCTTT
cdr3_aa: CASSPVGTEAFF

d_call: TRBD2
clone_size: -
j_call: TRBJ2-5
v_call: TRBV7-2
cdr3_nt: TGTGCCAGCAGCTCAGTTGGGACTAGACTGGGTGAGCAGTACTTC
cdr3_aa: CASSSVGTRLGEQYF

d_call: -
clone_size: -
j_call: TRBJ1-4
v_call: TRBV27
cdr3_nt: TGTGCCAACAGTTCATCAAATTATGCAACTAATGAAAAACTGTTTTTT
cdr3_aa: CANSSSNYATNEKLFF

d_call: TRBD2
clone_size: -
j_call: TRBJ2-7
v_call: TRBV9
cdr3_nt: TGTGCCAGCAGCGTAGCCCCAGAGAGGACTAGTGTGGCCGAGCAGTACTTC
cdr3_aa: CASSVAPERTSVAEQYF

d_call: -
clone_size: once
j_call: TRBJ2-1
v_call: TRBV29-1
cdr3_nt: TGCAGCGTTGTTCCGTCCGCCAATGAGCAGTTCTTC
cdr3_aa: CSVVPSANEQFF

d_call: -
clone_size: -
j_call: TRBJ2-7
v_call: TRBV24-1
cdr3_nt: TGTGCCACCAGTGATGGGGGTTCCTACGAGCAGTACTTC
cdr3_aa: CATSDGGSYEQYF

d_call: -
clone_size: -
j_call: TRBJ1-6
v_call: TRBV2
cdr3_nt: TGTGCCAGCAGTGACATCAATAATTCACCCCTCCACTTT
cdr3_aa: CASSDINNSPLHF

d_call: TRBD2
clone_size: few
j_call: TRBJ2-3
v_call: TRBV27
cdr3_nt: TGTGCCAGCAGGCGGGGGGAGGACGAGTATTTT
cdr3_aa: CASRRGEDEYF

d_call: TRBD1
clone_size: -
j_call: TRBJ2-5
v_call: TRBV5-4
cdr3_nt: TGTGCCAGCCACGGACAGGGGCAAGAGACCCAGTACTTC
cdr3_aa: CASHGQGQETQYF

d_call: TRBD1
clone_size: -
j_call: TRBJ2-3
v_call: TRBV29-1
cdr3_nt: TGCAGCGTTGAAGGCTACAGGGGGATTGATACGCAGTATTTT
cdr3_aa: CSVEGYRGIDTQYF

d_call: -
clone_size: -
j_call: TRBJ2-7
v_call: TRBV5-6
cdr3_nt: TGTGCCAGCAGCCTTCGTGGAGGGTTATTCTACGAGCAGTACTTC
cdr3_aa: CASSLRGGLFYEQYF

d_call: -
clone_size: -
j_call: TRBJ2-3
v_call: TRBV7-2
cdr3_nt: TGTGCCAGCAGCTTTTCGCTCCGGGCGGGACTTGCCACAGATACGCAGTATTTT
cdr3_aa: CASSFSLRAGLATDTQYF

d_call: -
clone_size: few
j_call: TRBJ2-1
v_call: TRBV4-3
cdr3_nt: TGCGCCAGCAGCCAAGAGTTCTCCAATGAGCAGTTCTTC
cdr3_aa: CASSQEFSNEQFF

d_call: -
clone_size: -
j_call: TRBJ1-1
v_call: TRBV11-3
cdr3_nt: TGTGCCAGCAGCTTTACCACCGGAGGGACGCCTGAAGCTTTCTTT
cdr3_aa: CASSFTTGGTPEAFF

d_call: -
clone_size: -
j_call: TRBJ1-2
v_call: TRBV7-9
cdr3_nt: TGTGCCAGCAGCTTTTCAGGGGCTCCTAACTATGGCTACACCTTC
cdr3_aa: CASSFSGAPNYGYTF

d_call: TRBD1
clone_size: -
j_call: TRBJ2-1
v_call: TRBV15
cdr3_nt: TGTGCCACCAGCAGCCCAGGGGGCCCATACAATGAGCAGTTCTTC
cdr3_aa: CATSSPGGPYNEQFF

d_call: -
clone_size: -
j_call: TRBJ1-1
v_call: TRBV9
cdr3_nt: TGTGCCAGCAGCGTGGATGGCCAATCGGGAACTGAAGCTTTCTTT
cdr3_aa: CASSVDGQSGTEAFF

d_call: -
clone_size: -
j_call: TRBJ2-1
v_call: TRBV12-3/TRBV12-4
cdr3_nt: TGTGCCAGCAGTTTGAAGGGGAATAAGCAGTTCTTC
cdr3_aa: CASSLKGNKQFF

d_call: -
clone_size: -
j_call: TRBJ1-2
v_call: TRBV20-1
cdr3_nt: TGCAGTGCCGACGAGGGGGGCTATGGCTACACCTTC
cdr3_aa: CSADEGGYGYTF

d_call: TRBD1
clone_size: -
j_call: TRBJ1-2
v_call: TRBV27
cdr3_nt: TGTGCCAGCAGTCCGATGGGCAGAGGGACAGGGGCTGGCTACACCTTC
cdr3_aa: CASSPMGRGTGAGYTF

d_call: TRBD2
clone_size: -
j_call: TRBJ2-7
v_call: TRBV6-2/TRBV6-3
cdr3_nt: TGTGCCAGCAGTTACGGAGCGGGGCGCTACGAGCAGTACTTC
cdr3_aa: CASSYGAGRYEQYF

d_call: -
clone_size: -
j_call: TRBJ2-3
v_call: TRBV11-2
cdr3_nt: TGTGCCAGCAGCTTGATGGCGCAAACCACAGATACGCAGTATTTT
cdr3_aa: CASSLMAQTTDTQYF

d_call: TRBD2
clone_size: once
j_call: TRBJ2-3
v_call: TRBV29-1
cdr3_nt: TGCAGCGCCAGGACTAGCGGGCAAACAGATACGCAGTATTTT
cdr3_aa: CSARTSGQTDTQYF

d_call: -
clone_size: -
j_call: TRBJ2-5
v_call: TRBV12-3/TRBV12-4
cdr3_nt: TGTGCCAGCAGTTTTTCAGACCTTGAGCAGTACTTC
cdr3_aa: CASSFSDLEQYF

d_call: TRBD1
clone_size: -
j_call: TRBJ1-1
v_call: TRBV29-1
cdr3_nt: TGCAGCGTTGTTCTAGGGGGCGGGACTGAAGCTTTCTTT
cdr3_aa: CSVVLGGGTEAFF

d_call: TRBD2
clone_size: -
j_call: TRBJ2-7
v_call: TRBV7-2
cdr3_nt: TGTGCCAGCAGCCCCGCCGGGACTAGATGGAATGAGCAGTACTTC
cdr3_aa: CASSPAGTRWNEQYF

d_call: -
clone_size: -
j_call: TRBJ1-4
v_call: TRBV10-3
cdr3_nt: TGTGCCATCGGCTCCGGGATTTCTAATGAAAAACTGTTTTTT
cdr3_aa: CAIGSGISNEKLFF

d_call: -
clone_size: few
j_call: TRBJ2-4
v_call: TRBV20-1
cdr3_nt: TGCTCACTCGGGGTGGGGCATAGAAACATTCAGTACTTC
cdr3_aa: CSLGVGHRNIQYF

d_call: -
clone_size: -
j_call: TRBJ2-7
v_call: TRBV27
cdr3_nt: TGTGCCAGCGCGGGAAATTCGCCCCGTCAAGCTAAGCAGTACTTC
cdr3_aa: CASAGNSPRQAKQYF

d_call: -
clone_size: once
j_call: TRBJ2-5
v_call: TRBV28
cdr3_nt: TGTGCCAGCAGTTCCCACATGCAAGAGACCCGGTACTTC
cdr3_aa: CASSSHMQETRYF

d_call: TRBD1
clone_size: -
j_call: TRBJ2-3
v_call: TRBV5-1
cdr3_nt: TGCGCCAGCAGCTTGGAGGACAGGGTGACGGGGGATACGCAGTATTTT
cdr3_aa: CASSLEDRVTGDTQYF

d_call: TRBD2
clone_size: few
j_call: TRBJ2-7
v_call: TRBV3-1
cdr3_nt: TGTGCCAGCAGCCAAGACCTACGCGGGGGGAGCTCCTACGAGCAGTACTTC
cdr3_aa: CASSQDLRGGSSYEQYF

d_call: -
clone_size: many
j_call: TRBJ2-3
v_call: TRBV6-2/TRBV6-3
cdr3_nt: TGTGCCAGCAGTTACTCCCCAGATACGCAGTATTTT
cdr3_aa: CASSYSPDTQYF

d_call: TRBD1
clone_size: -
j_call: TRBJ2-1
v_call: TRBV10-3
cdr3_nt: TGTGCCACCGGACAGGGGAGGAATGAGCAGTTCTTC
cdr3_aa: CATGQGRNEQFF

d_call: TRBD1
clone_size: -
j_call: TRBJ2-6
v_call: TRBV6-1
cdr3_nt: TGTGCCAGCAGTACCTGGGACAGGGAGCCTGGGGCCAACGTCCTGGCTTTC
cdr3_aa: CASSTWDREPGANVLAF

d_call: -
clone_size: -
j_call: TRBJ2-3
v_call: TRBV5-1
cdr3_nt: TGCGCCAGCAGCCGCACGACATCTAGCACAGATACGCAGTATTTT
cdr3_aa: CASSRTTSSTDTQYF

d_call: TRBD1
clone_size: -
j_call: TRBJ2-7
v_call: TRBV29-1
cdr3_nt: TGCAGCGTGGTGGACAGGGTATCCTACAATGAGCAGTACTTC
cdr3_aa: CSVVDRVSYNEQYF

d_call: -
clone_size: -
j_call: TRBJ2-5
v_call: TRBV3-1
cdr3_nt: TGTGCCAGCAGCCAAGGACTTCAAAGAACAGAGACCCAGTACTTC
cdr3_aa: CASSQGLQRTETQYF

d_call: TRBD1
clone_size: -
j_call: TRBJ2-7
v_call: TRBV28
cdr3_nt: TGTGCCAGCAGTCCAACGACAGGGTGGGAGCAGTACTTC
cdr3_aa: CASSPTTGWEQYF

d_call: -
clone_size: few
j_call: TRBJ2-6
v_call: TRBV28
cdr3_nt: TGTGCCAGCGACCCCTCTGGGGCCAACGTCCTGACTTTC
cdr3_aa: CASDPSGANVLTF

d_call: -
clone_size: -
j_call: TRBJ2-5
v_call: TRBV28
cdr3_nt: TGTGCCAGCAGTCAGCTCGCAGCCGTTAAGGAGACCCAGTACTTC
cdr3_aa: CASSQLAAVKETQYF

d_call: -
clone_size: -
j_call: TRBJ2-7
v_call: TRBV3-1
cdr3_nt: TGTGCCAGCAGCCAAGATTGGGGGACTCAGTACGAGCAGTACTTC
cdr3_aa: CASSQDWGTQYEQYF

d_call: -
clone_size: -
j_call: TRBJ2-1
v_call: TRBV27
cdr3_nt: TGTGCCAGCAGTCCCGGACTAACTAACAATGAGCAGTTCTTC
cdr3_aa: CASSPGLTNNEQFF

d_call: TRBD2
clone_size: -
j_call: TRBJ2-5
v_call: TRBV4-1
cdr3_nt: TGCGCCAGCAGCCAGACCCGAAGCGGGGGCCTGCAAGAGACCCAGTACTTC
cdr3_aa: CASSQTRSGGLQETQYF

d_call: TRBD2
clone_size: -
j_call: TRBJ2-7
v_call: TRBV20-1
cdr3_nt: TGCAGTGCTAGTATCCTAGCGGGAGCCGAGCAGTACTTC
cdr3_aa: CSASILAGAEQYF

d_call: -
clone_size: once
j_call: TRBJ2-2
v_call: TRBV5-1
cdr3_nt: TGCGCCAGCAGCTTGGCAGCTAGCACCGGGGAGCTGTTTTTT
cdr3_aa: CASSLAASTGELFF